These 18 T cell receptor beta chains came from one sample sequenced in a study of graft-versus-host responses after intestinal transplantation. No antigens are known for them. Some clones are missing from TCRdb's copy, which holds only in-frame ones; the method was immunoSEQ multiplex PCR. The sample holds over 85,000 clones; just under 95% are singletons and the top ten take roughly 0.5%. The sequencing here drew on unstimulated CD8+ T cells sorted from spleen or lymph node cells, taken before intestinal transplant. These receptors were obtained from a human donor who received an intestinal transplant.

This chain connects TRBV5-1 to TRBJ2-7; no clear D gene. Trimming took off 1 base at V and 1 base at J, with 9 bases between the two ends. The length of the CDR3 is 14 residues. Germline lookup yields CDR1 SGHRS and CDR2 YFSETQ. The CDR3 DNA is TGCGCCAGCAGCTTGAAGGGCAGTTCCTACGAGCAGTACTTC. Translated, it gives CASSLKGSSYEQYF.

The chain is built from TRBV30 and TRBJ2-7; the match to TRBD1 covers 10 bases. The length of the CDR3 is 15 residues. The germline V gene has CDR1 GTSNPN and CDR2 SVGIG (reference sequence). The J segment lost 6 bases and the V segment lost 3 bases, leaving 11 bases of the junction unmatched. The CDR3 loop reads CAWSLYRDRGPEQYF. The CDR3 bases are TGTGCCTGGAGCCTATACCGGGACAGGGGCCCCGAGCAGTACTTC.

The chain uses TRBV5-6 and TRBJ1-4, with unresolved D. Trimming stripped 1 base from V and 5 bases from J, with 6 bases between. Germline V gene sequence: CDR1 SGHDT, CDR2 YYEEEE. This CDR3 has 13 residues. CDR3 DNA sequence: TGTGCCAGCAGCTTGCTCAGAAATGAAAAACTGTTTTTT. Protein product: CASSLLRNEKLFF.

The chain carries TRBV2 and TRBJ2-2; the D gene is possibly TRBD2 (5 bases). The V end was cut by 2 bases, the J end by 9 bases, with 19 bases between. Germline lookup yields CDR1 SNHLY and CDR2 FYNNEI. The length of the CDR3 is 16 residues. CDR3 residues: CASSESASSTNRELFF. In nucleotides, the CDR3 is TGTGCCAGCAGTGAATCGGCTAGCTCTACGAACCGGGAGCTGTTTTTT.

Note on this clone: A read error may account for a junction end that differs from germline. This chain joins TRBV6-1 and TRBJ1-4; D call uncertain. Germline CDR1 reads MNHNS; CDR2 reads SASEGT. The CDR3 loop spans 16 amino acids. Written as DNA, the CDR3 is TGTGCCAGCAGTGAACGGGAGACTGTTTGGAATGAACAACTGTTTTTT. It is translated as CASSERETVWNEQLFF.

The J gene is TRBJ2-7, the V gene TRBV9; D is ambiguous. Germline CDR1 is SGDLS and CDR2 is YYNGEE. V lost 0 bases and J lost 0, with 7 bases in between. There are 14 residues in the CDR3. CDR3 nucleotide sequence: TGTGCCAGCAGCGTAGGGGCGTCCTCCTACGAGCAGTACTTC. This encodes CASSVGASSYEQYF.

This clone is a singleton in its sample. The chain joins TRBV6-1 to TRBJ1-1; D uncertain. This CDR3 is built from 15 residues. The germline CDR1 and CDR2 sequences are MNHNS and SASEGT. Trimming removed 10 bases from V and 2 bases from J, with 20 bases in between. CDR3 residues: CATTPLISGNTEAFF. Written as DNA, the CDR3 is TGTGCCACTACACCCCTTATAAGCGGTAACACTGAAGCTTTCTTT.

This sequence joins TRBV15 and TRBJ2-2; 8 nucleotides match TRBD2. The length of the CDR3 is 16 residues. The V gene end was trimmed by 0 bases and the J gene end by 4 bases; junction bases not matched to a gene: 4. Germline-derived CDR1 and CDR2 are LNHNV and YYDKDF (reference sequence). The CDR3 protein is CATSRDAGGATGELFF. The DNA for the CDR3 is TGTGCCACCAGCAGAGATGCGGGGGGTGCCACCGGGGAGCTGTTTTTT.

With respect to this clone: This specimen includes other DNA sequences encoding the same CDR3. The chain has TRBV19 and TRBJ2-7; TRBD1 is a possible D gene (5 bases). Deletions cut 1 base from V and 2 bases from J, with 9 bases between. Germline assignment: CDR1 LNHDA and CDR2 SQIVND (reference sequence). The CDR3 is made up of 14 amino acids. CDR3 residues: CASSIATGTYEQYF. The CDR3 coding sequence is TGTGCCAGTAGTATAGCAACAGGTACCTACGAGCAGTACTTC.

The J gene is TRBJ2-7, the V gene TRBV7-9; D is perhaps TRBD1 (6 bases). Germline-derived CDR1 and CDR2 are SEHNR and FQNEAQ (reference sequence). Trimming took off 7 bases at V and 5 bases at J, with 15 bases between the two ends. The length of the CDR3 is 13 residues. CDR3 in amino acids: CASNAGVIHEQYF. In DNA, the CDR3 is TGTGCCAGCAATGCAGGGGTAATCCACGAGCAGTACTTC.

V gene TRBV27 combines with J gene TRBJ1-1, with 8 bases matching TRBD1. The germline CDR1 and CDR2 sequences are MNHEY and SMNVEV (reference sequence). The CDR3 runs 14 residues. The trim removed 5 bases at V and 4 bases at J, leaving 6 bases unmatched. The CDR3 is CASSIGQGPTEAFF. Written as DNA, the CDR3 is TGTGCCAGCAGTATTGGACAGGGTCCCACTGAAGCTTTCTTT.

This chain joins TRBV4-1 and TRBJ2-7; D is uncertain. V lost 1 base and J 6 bases, leaving 13 bases between the germline ends. The CDR3 contains 14 residues. CDR1 MGHRA and CDR2 YSYEKL come from the germline V gene. The CDR3 loop is CASSQGPLSVEQYF. The CDR3 nucleotides read TGCGCCAGCAGCCAAGGACCCCTCTCCGTCGAGCAGTACTTC.

V usage is TRBV19 and J usage is TRBJ1-2; TRBD1 matches 9 bases. V dropped 3 bases and J dropped 8; count of bases not matched to a gene: 7. From germline, CDR1 is LNHDA and CDR2 SQIVND (reference sequence). The CDR3 runs 14 residues. Here the CDR3 DNA reads TGTGCCAGTAGTATTTCCGGGACAGGGTACGGCTACACCTTC. It encodes CASSISGTGYGYTF.

This chain connects TRBV27 to TRBJ1-1; no definite D call. V was trimmed by 6 bases and J by 4 bases, leaving 18 bases between them. The CDR3 runs to 15 residues. The V gene's germline CDR1 is MNHEY and CDR2 SMNVEV (reference sequence). CDR3 sequence reads: CASSLRRDMGTEAFF. CDR3 coding DNA: TGTGCCAGCAGCCTACGTCGGGATATGGGCACTGAAGCTTTCTTT.

The chain employs TRBV27 and TRBJ2-7; D is unresolved. The CDR3 is 12 residues long. Trimming stripped 4 bases from V and 5 bases from J, with 9 bases between. Germline CDR1 MNHEY, CDR2 SMNVEV (reference sequence). CDR3 sequence: CASSSAPDEQYF. DNA for the CDR3: TGTGCCAGCAGTTCCGCCCCCGACGAGCAGTACTTC.

V gene TRBV10-3 combines with J gene TRBJ2-2; perhaps TRBD2 as D (5 bases). Germline lookup yields CDR1 ENHRY and CDR2 SYGVKD. The V gene lost 1 base and the J gene lost 3 bases, with 9 bases spanning the gap. The CDR3 extends over 15 amino acids. The CDR3 DNA sequence: TGTGCCATCAGTGAGTGGGAGTCTTACACCGGGGAGCTGTTTTTT. The encoded protein is CAISEWESYTGELFF.

The rearrangement uses TRBV11-2 and TRBJ1-1; the match to TRBD1 covers 7 bases. Trimming cost V 5 bases and J 0 bases; bases outside gene matches: 12. CDR3 length: 17 residues. CDR1 and CDR2 (germline): SGHAT, FQNNGV. The CDR3 is CASSPHRGWAMNTEAFF. The CDR3 region has the DNA TGTGCCAGCAGCCCTCACAGGGGTTGGGCGATGAACACTGAAGCTTTCTTT.

V usage is TRBV7-9 and J usage is TRBJ2-7; TRBD2 matches 7 bases. From germline, CDR1 is SEHNR and CDR2 FQNEAQ (reference sequence). V lost 3 bases and J lost 5; bases outside the gene matches: 10. The CDR3 extends over 15 amino acids. Here the CDR3 reads CASSLTRRGVDEQYF. The CDR3 bases are TGTGCCAGCAGCTTGACTAGACGGGGGGTTGACGAGCAGTACTTC.